The 3 T cell receptor beta chains given below trace back to one sample, sequenced in a study of blood T cell repertoires in COVID-19 (dated by TCRdb to about 2020). Receptor libraries were prepared by the immunoSEQ multiplex PCR assay. TCRdb retrieved this table from immuneACCESS and kept in-frame rearrangements only. Not all clones are present; in checked studies, unresolved V genes account for under half, and no reason is known for the remainder. This sample comprises a few hundred thousand clones, 84% of them detected only once. The ten largest clonotypes hold 6.8% of the sample. Sequencing was performed on PBMCs or T cells enriched from blood (not recorded which). The receptors derive from a woman aged 40 to 50 who had recovered from COVID-19.

This chain uses TRBV15 with TRBJ1-2; the match to TRBD1 covers 7 bases. Germline V gene sequence: CDR1 LNHNV, CDR2 YYDKDF (reference sequence). This CDR3 is built from 15 residues. V shed 0 bases and J 5 bases; nucleotides not matched to a gene: 6. CDR3 amino acids: CATSRDRQGGYGYTF. CDR3 sequence (DNA): TGTGCCACCAGCAGAGACCGACAGGGTGGTTATGGCTACACCTTC.

The chain carries TRBV7-9 and TRBJ2-7; the D gene is possibly TRBD1 (6 bases). Per the germline V gene, CDR1 is SEHNR and CDR2 is FQNEAQ (reference sequence). CDR3 length: 14 residues. V was pared by 1 base and J by 3 bases, with 10 bases between. DNA for the CDR3: TGTGCCAGCAGCTTAGGGGGGCAGTACTACGAGCAGTACGTC. Translating gives CASSLGGQYYEQYV.

The chain carries TRBV27 and TRBJ1-4; 7 bases line up with TRBD1. Germline CDR1 reads MNHEY; CDR2 reads SMNVEV (reference sequence). With V trimmed by 3 bases and J by 6 bases, 4 bases remained unmatched. This CDR3 has 14 amino acids. CDR3 nucleotide sequence: TGTGCCAGCAGTTTGGGACAGCCTGATGAAAAACTGTTTTTT. Amino acid sequence: CASSLGQPDEKLFF.